Listed below are T cell receptor beta chains from one sample, sequenced in a study of cytomegalovirus exposure and HLA in healthy donors. Repertoires were generated with immunoSEQ multiplex PCR, while TCRdb's copy carries only in-frame clones and drops some. The sample lists roughly 150,000 clones; approximately 71% were seen once. The sequenced sample was PBMCs. These receptor sequences come from a man aged 18-30 years in good health and CMV-seropositive. Each CDR3 is given with its conserved first and last residue. Fields, in order: J gene, D gene, clone size, V gene, CDR3 DNA, CDR3 protein. D genes are given only for firm matches. For some rows the clone size is stated as once, few or many, or as a class when expanded; others skip it.

J gene: TRBJ1-1; D gene: NA; clone size: once; V gene: TRBV9; CDR3 DNA: TGTGCCAGCAGCGTATTCGACGGGGGATTGGTCACTGAAGCTTTCTTT; CDR3 protein: CASSVFDGGLVTEAFF
J gene: TRBJ2-3; D gene: NA; clone size: NA; V gene: TRBV5-1; CDR3 DNA: TGCGCCAGCAGCTTCGATGGGGGCCGCACAGATACGCAGTATTTT; CDR3 protein: CASSFDGGRTDTQYF
J gene: TRBJ2-1; D gene: NA; clone size: NA; V gene: TRBV29-1; CDR3 DNA: TGCAGCGTTGAAATTTTAGGACAGAAGGATAATGAGCAGTTCTTC; CDR3 protein: CSVEILGQKDNEQFF
J gene: TRBJ1-1; D gene: NA; clone size: NA; V gene: TRBV30; CDR3 DNA: TGTGCCTGGAAATCCTTCTCCGCGCCTTGGAGCACTGAAGCTTTCTTT; CDR3 protein: CAWKSFSAPWSTEAFF
J gene: TRBJ2-7; D gene: TRBD1; clone size: NA; V gene: TRBV5-1; CDR3 DNA: TGCGCCAGCAGCTTGGCCCCGGGACAGGTCTCCTACGAGCAGTACTTC; CDR3 protein: CASSLAPGQVSYEQYF
J gene: TRBJ2-3; D gene: TRBD2; clone size: NA; V gene: TRBV7-9; CDR3 DNA: TGTGCCAGCAGCCACACTAGCGGCCGCACAGATACGCAGTATTTT; CDR3 protein: CASSHTSGRTDTQYF
J gene: TRBJ2-7; D gene: TRBD2; clone size: NA; V gene: TRBV14; CDR3 DNA: TGTGCCAGCAGGTGGGGGGGAAATTACGAGCAGTACTTC; CDR3 protein: CASRWGGNYEQYF
J gene: TRBJ1-2; D gene: TRBD1; clone size: NA; V gene: TRBV28; CDR3 DNA: TGTGCCAGCAGACGGACAGGGGGCGTCTATGGCCACACCTTC; CDR3 protein: CASRRTGGVYGHTF
J gene: TRBJ2-7; D gene: NA; clone size: once; V gene: TRBV27; CDR3 DNA: TGTGCCAGCAGTATAGGGACACCCGGCTACGAGCAGTACTTC; CDR3 protein: CASSIGTPGYEQYF
J gene: TRBJ2-2; D gene: NA; clone size: NA; V gene: TRBV30; CDR3 DNA: TGTGCCTGGAATAGGGGTCCGAACACCGGGGAGCTGTTTTTT; CDR3 protein: CAWNRGPNTGELFF
J gene: TRBJ2-3; D gene: TRBD1; clone size: NA; V gene: TRBV30; CDR3 DNA: TGTGCCTGGAGTCCCCGGGACAGGGTGACAGATACGCAGTATTTT; CDR3 protein: CAWSPRDRVTDTQYF
J gene: TRBJ2-1; D gene: NA; clone size: NA; V gene: TRBV28; CDR3 DNA: TGTGCCAGCAGTTTACAGGGTTCGGCTGAGCAGTTCTTC; CDR3 protein: CASSLQGSAEQFF
J gene: TRBJ2-5; D gene: NA; clone size: once; V gene: TRBV27; CDR3 DNA: TGTGCCAGCAGCCCTAGCATCGAGGGGACCCAGTACTTC; CDR3 protein: CASSPSIEGTQYF
J gene: TRBJ1-1; D gene: NA; clone size: NA; V gene: TRBV7-9; CDR3 DNA: TGTGCCAGCACCCTGTCAAAGACCAGGACTGAAGCTTTCTTT; CDR3 protein: CASTLSKTRTEAFF
J gene: TRBJ2-1; D gene: NA; clone size: NA; V gene: TRBV19; CDR3 DNA: TGTGCCAGTAGCTCAGGTGAGCAGTTCTTC; CDR3 protein: CASSSGEQFF
J gene: TRBJ2-2; D gene: NA; clone size: NA; V gene: TRBV5-4; CDR3 DNA: TGTGCCAGCAGCCGGGGACAAGCCACCGGTGAGGAGCTGTTTTTT; CDR3 protein: CASSRGQATGEELFF
J gene: TRBJ2-1; D gene: NA; clone size: medium-sized; V gene: TRBV9; CDR3 DNA: TGTGCCAGCAGCCCCTCGACTAGTAATGAGCAGTTCTTC; CDR3 protein: CASSPSTSNEQFF
J gene: TRBJ2-7; D gene: TRBD1; clone size: NA; V gene: TRBV28; CDR3 DNA: TGTGCCAGCAGTTCATCAACCCGGACAGGGAAAAGGGAGCAGTACTTC; CDR3 protein: CASSSSTRTGKREQYF
J gene: TRBJ2-3; D gene: NA; clone size: NA; V gene: TRBV5-1; CDR3 DNA: TGCGCCAGCAGCTTGGGTTCTGTAGATACGCGGTATTTT; CDR3 protein: CASSLGSVDTRYF
J gene: TRBJ2-5; D gene: NA; clone size: NA; V gene: TRBV4-2; CDR3 DNA: TGTGCCAGCAGCCTAGTTGGTGACAGGCCGGAGAAAGAGACCCAGTACTTC; CDR3 protein: CASSLVGDRPEKETQYF
J gene: TRBJ1-5; D gene: NA; clone size: few; V gene: TRBV5-1; CDR3 DNA: TGCGCCAGCAGCTTATATAGCAATCAGCCCCAGCATTTT; CDR3 protein: CASSLYSNQPQHF
J gene: TRBJ2-5; D gene: TRBD2; clone size: once; V gene: TRBV6-1; CDR3 DNA: TGTGCCAGCGGAAAGAGACTAGCGGAGCAAGAGACCCAGTACTTC; CDR3 protein: CASGKRLAEQETQYF
J gene: TRBJ2-2; D gene: TRBD1; clone size: once; V gene: TRBV2; CDR3 DNA: TGTGCCAGCAGTGGAAGACAGGGCTATGGCACCGGGGAGCTGTTTTTT; CDR3 protein: CASSGRQGYGTGELFF
J gene: TRBJ1-5; D gene: NA; clone size: NA; V gene: TRBV28; CDR3 DNA: TGTGCCAGCAGCGACTGGGACACCCGAGATCAGCCCCAGCATTTT; CDR3 protein: CASSDWDTRDQPQHF
J gene: TRBJ2-2; D gene: TRBD1; clone size: NA; V gene: TRBV27; CDR3 DNA: TGTGCCAGCAGTGTGGCAGGGGGCCTCAACACCGGGGAGCTGTTTTTT; CDR3 protein: CASSVAGGLNTGELFF
J gene: TRBJ2-7; D gene: TRBD1; clone size: medium-sized; V gene: TRBV14; CDR3 DNA: TGTGCCAGCAGCCCGACAGGGTTTCGTGATCGAGAGCAGTACTTC; CDR3 protein: CASSPTGFRDREQYF
J gene: TRBJ1-4; D gene: NA; clone size: NA; V gene: TRBV28; CDR3 DNA: TGTGCCAGCAGTTCCCGACGACAGATAGTTAATGAAAAACTGTTTTTT; CDR3 protein: CASSSRRQIVNEKLFF
J gene: TRBJ2-7; D gene: NA; clone size: NA; V gene: TRBV7-2; CDR3 DNA: TGTGCCAGCAGCTTAACGGGGGGCGGCGGGTACGAGCAGTACTTC; CDR3 protein: CASSLTGGGGYEQYF
J gene: TRBJ1-1; D gene: TRBD1; clone size: NA; V gene: TRBV5-1; CDR3 DNA: TGCGCCAGCAGGGGACAGACGAACACTGAAGCTTTCTTT; CDR3 protein: CASRGQTNTEAFF
J gene: TRBJ2-1; D gene: TRBD2; clone size: NA; V gene: TRBV7-9; CDR3 DNA: TGTTCCAGCAGCTTTATTGCGGGAGAGAGGGACAATGAGCAGTTCTTC; CDR3 protein: CSSSFIAGERDNEQFF
J gene: TRBJ2-1; D gene: TRBD1; clone size: NA; V gene: TRBV28; CDR3 DNA: TGTGCCAGCGGACAGGCCTACAATGAGCAGTTCTTC; CDR3 protein: CASGQAYNEQFF
J gene: TRBJ1-1; D gene: NA; clone size: NA; V gene: TRBV27; CDR3 DNA: TGTGCCAGCAGGGAACGGGCAGGAGGATTCCGGAACACTGAAGCTTTCTTT; CDR3 protein: CASRERAGGFRNTEAFF
J gene: TRBJ2-1; D gene: NA; clone size: NA; V gene: TRBV7-3; CDR3 DNA: TGTGCCAGCAGCTTCGGGGGTGTGCAGTTCTTC; CDR3 protein: CASSFGGVQFF
J gene: TRBJ2-7; D gene: NA; clone size: NA; V gene: TRBV7-9; CDR3 DNA: TGTGCCAGCAGCCCCACAGGGCGCGAGCAGTACTTC; CDR3 protein: CASSPTGREQYF
J gene: TRBJ2-2; D gene: NA; clone size: NA; V gene: TRBV7-9; CDR3 DNA: TGTGCCAGCAGTCCACTAGTTCTCGGGGAGCTGTTTTTT; CDR3 protein: CASSPLVLGELFF
J gene: TRBJ1-3; D gene: NA; clone size: NA; V gene: TRBV7-2; CDR3 DNA: TGTGCCAGCAGCCTGGGCGCGATTGCCGGAAACACCATATATTTT; CDR3 protein: CASSLGAIAGNTIYF
J gene: TRBJ2-7; D gene: TRBD1; clone size: NA; V gene: TRBV7-2; CDR3 DNA: TGTGCCAGCAGCTTAGTTTTGGGACAGGGTTACGAGCAGTACTTC; CDR3 protein: CASSLVLGQGYEQYF
J gene: TRBJ2-1; D gene: NA; clone size: once; V gene: TRBV30; CDR3 DNA: TGTGCCTGGAGCTCGGGATTTTTCAATGAGCAGTTCTTC; CDR3 protein: CAWSSGFFNEQFF
J gene: TRBJ1-1; D gene: NA; clone size: NA; V gene: TRBV27; CDR3 DNA: TGTGCCAGCAGTTTCCGGGGGACCACTGAAGCTTTCTTT; CDR3 protein: CASSFRGTTEAFF
J gene: TRBJ2-5; D gene: NA; clone size: NA; V gene: TRBV30; CDR3 DNA: TGTGCCTGGAGCCGAGCCGTGTATTTGGAGCAGTACTTC; CDR3 protein: CAWSRAVYLEQYF
J gene: TRBJ2-5; D gene: TRBD1; clone size: NA; V gene: TRBV7-6; CDR3 DNA: TGTGCCAGCAGCCCAGAGGGACAGGGGGCCGGGGAGACCCAGTACTTC; CDR3 protein: CASSPEGQGAGETQYF
J gene: TRBJ1-5; D gene: TRBD1; clone size: NA; V gene: TRBV2; CDR3 DNA: TGTGCCAGCAGTGCGGGACAGGGTCGGCAGCCCCAGCATTTT; CDR3 protein: CASSAGQGRQPQHF